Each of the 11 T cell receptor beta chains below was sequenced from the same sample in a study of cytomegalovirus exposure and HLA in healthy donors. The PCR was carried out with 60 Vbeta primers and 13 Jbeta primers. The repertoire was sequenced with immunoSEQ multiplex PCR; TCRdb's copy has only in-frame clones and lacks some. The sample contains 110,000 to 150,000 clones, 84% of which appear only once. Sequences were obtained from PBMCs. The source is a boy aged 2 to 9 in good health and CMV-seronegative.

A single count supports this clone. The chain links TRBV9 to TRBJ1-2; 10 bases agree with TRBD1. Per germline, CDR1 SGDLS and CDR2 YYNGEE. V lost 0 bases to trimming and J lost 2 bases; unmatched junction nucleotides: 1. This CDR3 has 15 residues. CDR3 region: CASSVVTGGNYGYTF. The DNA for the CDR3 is TGTGCCAGCAGCGTAGTGACAGGGGGCAACTATGGCTACACCTTC.

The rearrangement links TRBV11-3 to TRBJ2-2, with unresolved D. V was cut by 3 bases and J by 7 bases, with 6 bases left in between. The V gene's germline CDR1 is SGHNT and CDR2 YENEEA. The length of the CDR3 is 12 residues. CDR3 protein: CASSFEDGELFF. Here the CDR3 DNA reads TGTGCCAGCAGCTTTGAGGACGGGGAGCTGTTTTTT.

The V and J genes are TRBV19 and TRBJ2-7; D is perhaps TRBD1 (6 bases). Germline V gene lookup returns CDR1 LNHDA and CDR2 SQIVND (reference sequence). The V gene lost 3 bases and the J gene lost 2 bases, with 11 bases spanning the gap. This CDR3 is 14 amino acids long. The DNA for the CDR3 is TGTGCCAGTAGTATGTCCAGGACAGCCTACGAGCAGTACTTC. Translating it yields CASSMSRTAYEQYF. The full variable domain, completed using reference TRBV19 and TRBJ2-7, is DGGITQSPKYLFRKEGQNVTLSCEQNLNHDAMYWYRQDPGQGLRLIYYSQIVNDFQKGDIAEGYSVSREKKESFPLTVTSAQKNPTAFYLCASSMSRTAYEQYFGPGTRLTVT.

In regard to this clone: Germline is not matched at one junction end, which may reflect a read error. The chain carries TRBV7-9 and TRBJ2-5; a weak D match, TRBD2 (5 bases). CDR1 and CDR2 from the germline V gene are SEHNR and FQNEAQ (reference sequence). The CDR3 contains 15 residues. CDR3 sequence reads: CSSSLVDGGQETQYF. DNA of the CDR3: TGTTCCAGCAGCTTAGTCGACGGAGGCCAAGAGACCCAGTACTTC.

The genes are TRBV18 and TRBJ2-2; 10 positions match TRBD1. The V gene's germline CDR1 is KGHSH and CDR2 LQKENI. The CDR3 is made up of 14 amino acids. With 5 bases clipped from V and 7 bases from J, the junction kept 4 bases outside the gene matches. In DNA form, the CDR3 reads TGTGCCAGCTCATCCGGGACAGGGGTCGGGGAGCTGTTTTTT. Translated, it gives CASSSGTGVGELFF.

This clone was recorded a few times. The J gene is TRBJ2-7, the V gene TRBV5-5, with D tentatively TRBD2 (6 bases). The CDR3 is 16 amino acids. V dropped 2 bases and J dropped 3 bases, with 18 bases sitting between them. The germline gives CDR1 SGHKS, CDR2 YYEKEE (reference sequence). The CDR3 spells CASSFTSQRVIYEQYF. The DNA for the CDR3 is TGTGCCAGCAGCTTTACTAGCCAAAGGGTCATCTACGAGCAGTACTTC.

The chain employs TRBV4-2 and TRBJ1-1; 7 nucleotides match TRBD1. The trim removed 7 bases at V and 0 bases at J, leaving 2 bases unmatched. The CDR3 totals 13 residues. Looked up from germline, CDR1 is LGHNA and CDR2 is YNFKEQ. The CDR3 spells CASNDRVNTEAFF. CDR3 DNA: TGTGCCAGCAACGACAGGGTGAACACTGAAGCTTTCTTT.

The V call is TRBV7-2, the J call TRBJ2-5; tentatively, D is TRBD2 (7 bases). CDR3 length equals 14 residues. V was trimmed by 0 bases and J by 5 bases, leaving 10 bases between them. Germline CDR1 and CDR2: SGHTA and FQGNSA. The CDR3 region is CASSLAGGLETQYF. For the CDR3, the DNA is TGTGCCAGCAGCTTAGCGGGGGGGCTTGAGACCCAGTACTTC.

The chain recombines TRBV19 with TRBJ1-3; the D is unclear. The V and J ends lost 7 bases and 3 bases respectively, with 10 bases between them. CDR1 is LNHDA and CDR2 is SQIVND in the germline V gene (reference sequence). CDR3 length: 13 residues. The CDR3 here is CASKDINGNTIYF. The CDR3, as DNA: TGTGCCAGTAAAGACATTAATGGAAACACCATATATTTT.

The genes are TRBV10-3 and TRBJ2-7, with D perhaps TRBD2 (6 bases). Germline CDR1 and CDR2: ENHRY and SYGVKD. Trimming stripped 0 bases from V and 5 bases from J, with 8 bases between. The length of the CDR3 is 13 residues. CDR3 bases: TGTGCCATCAGTGAGTCCGGGGAGGACGAGCAGTACTTC. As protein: CAISESGEDEQYF.

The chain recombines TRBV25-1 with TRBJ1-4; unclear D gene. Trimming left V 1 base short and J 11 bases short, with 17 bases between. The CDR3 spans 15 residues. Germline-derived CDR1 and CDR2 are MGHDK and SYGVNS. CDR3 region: CASSELVPTFNKLFF. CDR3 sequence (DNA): TGTGCCAGCAGTGAATTGGTCCCAACATTCAATAAACTGTTTTTT.